The TCR beta chain described here comes from a study of blood T cell repertoires in COVID-19. Study summary: Samples of COVID-19 (acute and convalescent) were obtained from the United States, Italy and Spain. T cells, B-cell-depleted T cells, or PBMCs supplied cDNA or gDNA.

Followed longitudinally, the Seattle patients had been enrolled during active infection. Germline lookup yields CDR1 SGHVS and CDR2 FNYEAQ. This CDR3 is 15 amino acids long. V was clipped by 1 base and J by 3 bases; unmatched bases: 4. This clone has a handful of counts. Authors' processing steps: For nucleated cells, counts were estimated from reference gene primer amplification. Clones were sequenced by immunoSEQ multiplex PCR, and TCRdb holds only the in-frame ones, with some missing. That table supplies the V and J calls and clone size; D and trimming were determined from the DNA. The sample gives almost 200,000 clones, just under 85% of which show up once; approximately 0.9% is in the top ten.

The sequenced sample consisted of peripheral blood. This clonotype was obtained from a man aged 55-75 years with COVID-19, enrolled during active disease. The chain is built from TRBV7-6 and TRBJ2-7; TRBD2 matches 9 bases. CDR3 nucleotides: TGTGCCAGCAGCTTAGATAGCGGGAGTTTCTACGAGCAGTACTTC. It encodes CASSLDSGSFYEQYF. Drawing the rest from reference TRBV7-6 and TRBJ2-7, the complete variable domain is GAGVSQSPRYKVTKRGQDVALRCDPISGHVSLYWYRQALGQGPEFLTYFNYEAQQDKSGLPNDRFSAERPEGSISTLTIQRTEQRDSAMYRCASSLDSGSFYEQYFGPGTRLTVT.